This T cell receptor beta chain was captured in a study of cytomegalovirus exposure and HLA in healthy donors. Study as a whole: The approximately 110 validation repertoires and the 666 first-cohort repertoires shared a platform, a later analysis reported.

Profiled with immunoSEQ multiplex PCR; TCRdb holds only in-frame clones, not every one. Counted here are more than 150,000 clones, about 80% occurring once; the ten biggest clones make up less than 8.5%. The TCR was taken from a young man in good health and CMV-seropositive. The sequenced sample was PBMCs.

DNA of the CDR3: TGTGCCAGCAGTGCGGGGTTGGGCGACAATGAGCAGTTCTTC. It codes for CASSAGLGDNEQFF. V and J are TRBV13 and TRBJ2-1, with D tentatively TRBD2 (6 bases). Per germline, CDR1 PRHDT and CDR2 FYEKMQ (reference sequence). This CDR3 is built from 14 residues. V lost 6 bases and J lost 5, with 14 bases in between.